Following are 11 T cell receptor beta chains from one sample sequenced in a study of identical twins. One entry per CDR3 protein results from TCRdb running MiXCR on the 5' RACE reads. The sample contains hundreds of thousands of distinct CDR3 sequences, around 8.8% of which appear only once. These data were likewise used in another study, on yellow fever vaccine responses in identical twins.

The sequenced material came from memory (CD45RO+) T cells sorted from blood. The receptors derive from a woman between 18 and 29 years old in good health.

The chain links TRBV20-1 to TRBJ1-3, with D possibly TRBD1 on 5 matching bases. The CDR3 totals 16 residues. CDR1 and CDR2 (germline): DFQATT, SNEGSKA (reference sequence). Trimming left V 0 bases short and J 3 bases short, with 15 bases between. The CDR3: CSARDQGGGFGNTIYF. CDR3 nucleotides: TGCAGTGCTAGAGATCAGGGTGGAGGTTTTGGAAACACCATATATTTT.

In its sample, this clonotype was seen a few times. The J gene is TRBJ1-4, the V gene TRBV6-1, with 8 positions matching TRBD1. CDR1 MNHNS and CDR2 SASEGT come from the germline V gene. This CDR3 spans 14 amino acids. The trim removed 6 bases at V and 3 bases at J, leaving 3 bases unmatched. CDR3 in amino acids: CASRRDRSNEKLFF. CDR3 nucleotide sequence: TGTGCCAGCAGGCGGGACAGGTCTAATGAAAAACTGTTTTTT.

The chain joins TRBV20-1 to TRBJ2-1, with unresolved D. CDR3 length: 11 amino acids. Between the trimmed V and J ends, which lost 3 bases and 5 bases, there was a span of 5 bases. Germline V gene data show CDR1 as DFQATT and CDR2 as SNEGSKA (reference sequence). CDR3 sequence (DNA): TGCAGTGCTAGTCAGGACAATGAGCAGTTCTTC. Translation: CSASQDNEQFF.

In regard to this clonotype: At one of its ends the junction is not consistent with the germline gene, which may arise from a read error. The chain links TRBV6-5 to TRBJ1-4, with 7 bases that match TRBD1. The CDR3 runs 13 residues. Germline V lookup: CDR1 MNHEY, CDR2 SVGAGI. The CDR3 spells CASSLHAGTDSDF. Here the CDR3 DNA reads TGTGCCAGCAGTCTACATGCAGGGACAGATTCAGATTTT.

V and J are TRBV6-5 and TRBJ2-1, with 9 bases lining up with TRBD2. V was pared by 0 bases and J by 3 bases, with 6 bases of the junction left unmatched. The germline V gene has CDR1 MNHEY and CDR2 SVGAGI. This CDR3 comprises 17 residues. CDR3 DNA sequence: TGTGCCAGCAGTTACTCGAATTTAGCGGGGGTCTACAATGAGCAGTTCTTC. This encodes CASSYSNLAGVYNEQFF.

Many counts were recorded for this clonotype. The rearrangement joins TRBV20-1 to TRBJ2-1; maybe TRBD1 (6 bases). V dropped 6 bases and J dropped 1 base, with 13 bases sitting between them. Germline assignment: CDR1 DFQATT and CDR2 SNEGSKA (reference sequence). The CDR3 covers 14 residues. CDR3 DNA: TGCAGTGCCTCGGGACAAACTTCCTACAATGAGCAGTTCTTC. Its protein is CSASGQTSYNEQFF.

This clonotype was seen ten or more times. This chain links TRBV12-3 or TRBV12-4 with TRBJ2-5; possible D gene TRBD2, 5 bases. Trimming cost V 5 bases and J 5 bases, with 18 bases left between them. The CDR3 sequence is 15 residues long. CDR3 DNA: TGTGCCAGCAGTCCTTTTATCGGGGTTTGGGAGACCCAGTACTTC. This gives the protein CASSPFIGVWETQYF.

This clonotype was observed many times. As DNA, the CDR3 is TGCGCCAGCAGCCCGGGGGGGGCTTGGAATGAGCAGTTCTTC. This translates into CASSPGGAWNEQFF. This sequence joins TRBV4-1 and TRBJ2-1, with 8 nucleotides matching TRBD2. There are 14 residues in the CDR3. CDR1 is MGHRA and CDR2 is YSYEKL in the germline V gene. J lost 7 bases, V lost 4 bases, and 6 bases had no gene match.

The V and J genes are TRBV6-5 and TRBJ2-7; maybe TRBD1 (6 bases). The CDR3 is 14 residues long. Trimming pared 0 bases from V and 7 bases from J, leaving 13 bases between. CDR1 and CDR2 (germline): MNHEY, SVGAGI. The CDR3 nucleotides are TGTGCCAGCAGTTACTCGACTGGGACATGGGAGCAGTACTTC. It translates to CASSYSTGTWEQYF.

The gene calls are TRBV3-1 and TRBJ1-2, with D perhaps matching TRBD1 (5 bases). The CDR3 totals 12 residues. The germline V gene has CDR1 LGHDT and CDR2 YNNKEL (reference sequence). V was clipped by 1 base and J by 13 bases, with 13 bases between them. The DNA for the CDR3 is TGTGCCAGCAGCCAAGCAGGGAATCGTGCCACCTTC. Its protein product is CASSQAGNRATF.

In its sample, this clonotype was seen a few times. The chain combines TRBV2 with TRBJ2-1; no definite D call. V lost 6 bases, J lost 4 bases, and 13 bases lay in between. Per germline, CDR1 SNHLY and CDR2 FYNNEI. The CDR3 sequence is 14 residues long. CDR3 amino acids: CASSRVGRYNEQFF. The CDR3 DNA sequence: TGTGCCAGCAGCCGGGTAGGGCGGTACAATGAGCAGTTCTTC.